The next 16 T cell receptor beta chains were all read from a single sample in a study of T cell responses to AZD1222 COVID-19 vaccine. Only in-frame clones appear in the TCRdb table, and some are missing; sequencing was by immunoSEQ multiplex PCR. The sample shows around 160,000 clones, 94% of them seen only once. Here the sequenced sample was peripheral blood, taken 28 days after the second AZD1222 dose. Source of these receptors: an adult who received the AZD1222 COVID-19 vaccine.

This chain uses TRBV27 with TRBJ2-7, with D perhaps TRBD1 (5 bases). The V end was cut by 6 bases, the J end by 5 bases, with 14 bases between. CDR1 and CDR2 from the germline V gene are MNHEY and SMNVEV (reference sequence). The length of the CDR3 is 13 residues. CDR3 sequence reads: CASSLGWGDEQYF. The CDR3 DNA reads TGTGCCAGCAGCCTAGGGTGGGGCGACGAGCAGTACTTC.

The chain links TRBV27 to TRBJ2-3; 10 bases match TRBD1. This CDR3 region has 17 residues. Unmatched junction bases numbered 13, after V lost 5 bases and J lost 5 bases. Germline V gives CDR1 MNHEY, CDR2 SMNVEV (reference sequence). In nucleotides, the CDR3 is TGTGCCAGCAGTCTCACCCCAGGACAGGGGGTTAGAGATACGCAGTATTTT. Translated, it gives CASSLTPGQGVRDTQYF.

This clone was seen a handful of times. This chain links TRBV2 with TRBJ2-1; TRBD2 aligns across 12 bases. The trim removed 6 bases at V and 8 bases at J, leaving 5 bases unmatched. The CDR3 spans 14 residues. The germline V gene has CDR1 SNHLY and CDR2 FYNNEI. CDR3 in amino acids: CASRRTSGMHEQFF. The DNA for the CDR3 is TGTGCCAGCAGGCGGACTAGCGGGATGCATGAGCAGTTCTTC.

The rearrangement uses TRBV9 and TRBJ2-1; 14 nucleotides agree with TRBD2. CDR3 length: 18 residues. Germline CDR1 reads SGDLS; CDR2 reads YYNGEE. V trimming: 3 bases; J trimming: 8 bases; junction bases outside the gene matches: 13. This CDR3 is CASSAHTPGLAGEDEQFF. The DNA of the CDR3 is TGTGCCAGCAGCGCACACACACCGGGACTAGCGGGAGAGGATGAGCAGTTCTTC.

This chain's CDR3 is CASSMDRMNTEAFF. The CDR3 DNA reads TGTGCCAGTAGTATGGACAGGATGAACACTGAAGCTTTCTTT. The chain combines TRBV19 with TRBJ1-1; 7 nucleotides align to TRBD1. Trimming took 3 bases from V and 0 from J; bases not matched to a gene: 1. The CDR3 extends over 14 amino acids. CDR1 and CDR2 (germline): LNHDA, SQIVND (reference sequence).

The chain links TRBV6-5 to TRBJ1-1; D is unresolved. Germline V lookup: CDR1 MNHEY, CDR2 SVGAGI. The CDR3 is 14 amino acids. V was cut by 6 bases and J by 3 bases, with 14 bases left in between. CDR3 protein: CASRDFGRDTEAFF. CDR3 sequence (DNA): TGTGCCAGCAGGGACTTTGGACGGGACACTGAAGCTTTCTTT.

The V and J genes are TRBV5-1 and TRBJ2-7; D perhaps matches TRBD1 (6 bases). Germline V lookup: CDR1 SGHRS, CDR2 YFSETQ. CDR3 length: 16 residues. Trimming removed 4 bases from V and 4 bases from J, with 21 bases in between. The CDR3 coding sequence is TGCGCCAGCAGCCGAATAGGGGGTGAGGTCTTGTACGAGCAGTACTTC. The encoded protein is CASSRIGGEVLYEQYF.

The DNA for the CDR3 is TGTGCCAGCATTCTAACAGGGTTCGGCTACACCTTC. It yields the protein CASILTGFGYTF. The chain combines TRBV12-3 or TRBV12-4 with TRBJ1-2; perhaps TRBD1 as D (6 bases). The CDR3 contains 12 residues. V lost 7 bases and J lost 8, with 14 bases in between.

This chain joins TRBV20-1 and TRBJ2-4; D unclear. The CDR3 extends over 11 amino acids. V lost 5 bases, J lost 8 bases, and 10 bases lay in between. Germline CDR1 is DFQATT and CDR2 is SNEGSKA (reference sequence). The DNA of the CDR3 is TGCAGTGCTGGGCCCCGGGACATTCAGTACTTC. Amino acids: CSAGPRDIQYF.

This chain links TRBV2 with TRBJ1-2; 9 positions agree with TRBD1. Germline CDR1 reads SNHLY; CDR2 reads FYNNEI. Trimming removed 6 bases from V and 4 bases from J; junction bases left unmatched: 9. The CDR3 extends over 15 amino acids. The CDR3 region is CASSERTGASYGYTF. CDR3 nucleotides: TGTGCCAGCAGCGAAAGGACAGGGGCCTCCTATGGCTACACCTTC. The variable domain in full, with the rest retrieved from reference TRBV2 and TRBJ1-2, is EPEVTQTPSHQVTQMGQEVILRCVPISNHLYFYWYRQILGQKVEFLVSFYNNEISEKSEIFDDQFSVERPDGSNFTLKIRSTKLEDSAMYFCASSERTGASYGYTFGSGTRLTVV.

J is TRBJ2-1 and V is TRBV21-1; TRBD2 is taken as the D call from the table, unchecked against the DNA. TRBV21-1 is flagged as a pseudogene. This CDR3 is built from 17 residues. CDR3 region: CASSKLEPATSYNEQFF. The CDR3 region has the DNA TGTGCCAGCAGCAAACTTGAACCCGCGACTTCCTACAATGAGCAGTTCTTC.

The table lists this clone with a count of one. The chain has TRBV5-4 and TRBJ2-1, with TRBD2 matching over 12 bases. The CDR3 covers 15 residues. Trimming cost V 3 bases and J 6 bases; bases outside gene matches: 4. In germline, CDR1 is SGHNT, CDR2 YYREEE (reference sequence). As DNA, the CDR3 is TGTGCCAGCAGCTGGACTAGCGGGATGGTCAATGAGCAGTTCTTC. It yields the protein CASSWTSGMVNEQFF.

The gene calls are TRBV20-1 and TRBJ2-7; D is ambiguous. Germline V gives CDR1 DFQATT, CDR2 SNEGSKA (reference sequence). The CDR3 spans 12 residues. The V end lost 3 bases, the J end lost 3 bases, and 9 bases lay between the germline ends. CDR3 DNA: TGCAGTGCTAGTCTCAGAAACTACGAGCAGTACTTC. It codes for CSASLRNYEQYF.

The chain recombines TRBV10-3 with TRBJ1-2; 8 bases match TRBD1. J lost 4 bases, V lost 5 bases, and 12 bases had no gene match. Germline-derived CDR1 and CDR2 are ENHRY and SYGVKD. The CDR3 consists of 16 residues. CDR3 protein: CAISPPNRGGFYGYTF. In DNA, the CDR3 is TGTGCCATCAGTCCTCCGAACAGGGGGGGATTCTATGGCTACACCTTC.

The genes are TRBV25-1 and TRBJ1-1; TRBD1 is a possible D gene (5 bases). The CDR3 length is 16 residues. Germline V gene data show CDR1 as MGHDK and CDR2 as SYGVNS. The germline V and J ends were trimmed by 1 base and 5 bases, with 17 bases remaining between them. The CDR3, as DNA: TGTGCCAGCAGTGAATCAGGGAGACACACGGGGACTGAAGCTTTCTTT. This translates into CASSESGRHTGTEAFF.

The V and J genes are TRBV7-6 and TRBJ1-2, with 8 positions matching TRBD1. The J segment lost 4 bases and the V segment lost 5 bases, leaving 12 bases of the junction unmatched. This CDR3 has 16 amino acids. CDR1 and CDR2 (germline): SGHVS, FNYEAQ. CDR3 nucleotides: TGTGCCAGCAGCGACCTCGTGGCAGGGGGCGTCTATGGCTACACCTTC. Translated, it gives CASSDLVAGGVYGYTF.